This T cell receptor beta chain was recovered during a study of shared clonotypes between healthy human individuals. Looking at the study overall: The study enrolled two women and three men aged 18 to 49.

Profiling relied on immunoSEQ multiplex PCR, and the TCRdb table lists in-frame clones only, not all of them. The sample holds under 2,000,000 clones, around 96% seen once. Cells designated naive CD8 were CD45RO-negative and were positively selected for CCR7, with terminally differentiated effector memory CD45RA+ cells excluded. Only Caucasian adults living in Nashville, Tennessee served as donors. V lost 4 bases to trimming and J lost 5 bases, with 15 bases between them. CDR3 length: 14 amino acids. Germline V gene lookup returns CDR1 LGHNT and CDR2 FRNRAP. The clonotype comes from a man between 18 and 29 years old in good health. Sample: naive CD8+ T cells sorted from blood. The rearrangement links TRBV12-5 to TRBJ2-7; either TRBD1 or TRBD2 may supply D (6 bases each). This CDR3 reads CASGWGAAYDEQYF. CDR3 in DNA: TGTGCTAGTGGTTGGGGGGCCGCTTACGACGAGCAGTACTTC.